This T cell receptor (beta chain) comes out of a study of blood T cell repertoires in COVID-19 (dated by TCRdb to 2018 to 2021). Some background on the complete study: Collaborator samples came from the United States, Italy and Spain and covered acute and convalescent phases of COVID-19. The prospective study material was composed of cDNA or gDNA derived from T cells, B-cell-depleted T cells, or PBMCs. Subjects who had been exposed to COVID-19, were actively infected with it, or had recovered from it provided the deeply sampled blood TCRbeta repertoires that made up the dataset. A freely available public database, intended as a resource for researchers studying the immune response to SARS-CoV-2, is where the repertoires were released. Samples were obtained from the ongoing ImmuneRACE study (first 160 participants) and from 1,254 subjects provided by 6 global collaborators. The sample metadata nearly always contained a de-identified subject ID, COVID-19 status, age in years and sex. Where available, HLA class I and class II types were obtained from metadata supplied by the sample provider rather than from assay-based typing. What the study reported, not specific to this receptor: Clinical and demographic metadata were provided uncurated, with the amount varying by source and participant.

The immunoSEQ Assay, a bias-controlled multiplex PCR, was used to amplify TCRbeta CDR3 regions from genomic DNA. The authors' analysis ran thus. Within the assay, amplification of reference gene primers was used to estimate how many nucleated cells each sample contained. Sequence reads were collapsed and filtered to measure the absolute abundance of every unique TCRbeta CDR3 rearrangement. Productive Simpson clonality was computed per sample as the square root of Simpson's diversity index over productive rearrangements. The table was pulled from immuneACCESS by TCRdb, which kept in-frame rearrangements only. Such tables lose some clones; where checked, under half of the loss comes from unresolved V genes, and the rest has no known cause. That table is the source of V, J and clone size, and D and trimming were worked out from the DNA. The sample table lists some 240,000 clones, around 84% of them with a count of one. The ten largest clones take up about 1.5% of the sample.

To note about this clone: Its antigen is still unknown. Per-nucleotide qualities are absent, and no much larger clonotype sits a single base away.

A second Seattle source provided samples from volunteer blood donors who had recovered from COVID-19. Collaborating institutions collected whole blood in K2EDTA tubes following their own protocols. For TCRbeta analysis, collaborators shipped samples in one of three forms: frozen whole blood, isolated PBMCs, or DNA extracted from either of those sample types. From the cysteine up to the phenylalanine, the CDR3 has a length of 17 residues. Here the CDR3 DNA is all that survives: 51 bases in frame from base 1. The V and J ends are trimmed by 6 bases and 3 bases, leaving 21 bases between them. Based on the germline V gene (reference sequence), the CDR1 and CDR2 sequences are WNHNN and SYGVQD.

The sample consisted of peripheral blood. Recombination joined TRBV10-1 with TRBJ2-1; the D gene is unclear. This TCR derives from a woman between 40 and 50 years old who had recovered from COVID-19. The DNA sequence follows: TGCGCCAGCAGAAAAGCACTAAAGCTAAACCACTACAATGAGCAGTTCTTC. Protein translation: CASRKALKLNHYNEQFF.